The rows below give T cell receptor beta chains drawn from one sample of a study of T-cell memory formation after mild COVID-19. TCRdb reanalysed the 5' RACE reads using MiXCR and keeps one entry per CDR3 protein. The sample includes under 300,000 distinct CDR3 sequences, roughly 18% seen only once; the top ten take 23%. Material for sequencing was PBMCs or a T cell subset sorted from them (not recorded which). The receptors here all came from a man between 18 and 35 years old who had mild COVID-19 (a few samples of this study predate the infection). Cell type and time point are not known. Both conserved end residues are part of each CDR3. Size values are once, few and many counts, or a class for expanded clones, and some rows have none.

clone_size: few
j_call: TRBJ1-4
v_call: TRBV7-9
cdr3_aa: CASSPPEATHEKLFF

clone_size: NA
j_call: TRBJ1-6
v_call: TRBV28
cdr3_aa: CASRSGYNSPLHF

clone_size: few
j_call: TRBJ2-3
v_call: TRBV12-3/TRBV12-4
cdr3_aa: CASSFGAHPTDTQYF

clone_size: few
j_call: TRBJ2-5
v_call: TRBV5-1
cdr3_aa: CASSLLGTEQETQYF

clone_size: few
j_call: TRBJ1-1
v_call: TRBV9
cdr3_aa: CASSPRVGTEAEAFF

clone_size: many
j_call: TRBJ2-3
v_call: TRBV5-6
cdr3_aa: CASSRLAGGADTQYF

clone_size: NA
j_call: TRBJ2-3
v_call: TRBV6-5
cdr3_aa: CASSYSTGTRPQYF

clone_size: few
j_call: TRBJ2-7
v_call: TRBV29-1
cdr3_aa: CSVEETEQYF

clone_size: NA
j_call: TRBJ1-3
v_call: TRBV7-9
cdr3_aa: CASSKAGQGGRGNTIYF

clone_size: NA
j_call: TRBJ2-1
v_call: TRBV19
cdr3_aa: CATADGEQFF

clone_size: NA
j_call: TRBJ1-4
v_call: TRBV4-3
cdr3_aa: CASSQEPGGEKLFF

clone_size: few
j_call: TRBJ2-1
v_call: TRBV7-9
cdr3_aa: CASSRGDSVYNEQFF

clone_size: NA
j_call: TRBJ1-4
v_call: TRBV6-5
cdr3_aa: CASSLQFTNEKLFF

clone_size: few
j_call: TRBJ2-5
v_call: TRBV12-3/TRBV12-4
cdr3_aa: CASRPTDRAGETQYF

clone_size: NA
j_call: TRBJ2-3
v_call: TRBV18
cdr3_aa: CASSFRTGTGVEDTQYF

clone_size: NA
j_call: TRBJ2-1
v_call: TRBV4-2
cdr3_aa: CASSQGGAGDYNEQFF

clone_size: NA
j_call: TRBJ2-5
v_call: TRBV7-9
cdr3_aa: CASSPTLGGYQETQYF

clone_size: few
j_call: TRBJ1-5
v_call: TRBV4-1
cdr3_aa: CASSQGGVQPQHF

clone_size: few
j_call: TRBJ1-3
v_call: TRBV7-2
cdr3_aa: CASSLGGQVFGNTIYF

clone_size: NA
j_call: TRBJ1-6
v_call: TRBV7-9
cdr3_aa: CASSLGSRVRYNSPLHF

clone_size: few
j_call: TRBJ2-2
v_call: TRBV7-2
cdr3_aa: CASSLTRDTGELFF

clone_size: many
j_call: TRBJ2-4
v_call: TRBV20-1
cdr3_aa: CSALDSQGDKNIQYF

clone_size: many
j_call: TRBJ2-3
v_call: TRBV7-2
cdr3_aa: CASSFTGVTDTQYF

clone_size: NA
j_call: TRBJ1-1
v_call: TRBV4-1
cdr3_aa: CASSQDPGMGTEAFF

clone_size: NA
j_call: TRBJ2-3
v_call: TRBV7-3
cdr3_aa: CASSPGGGLRDTQYF

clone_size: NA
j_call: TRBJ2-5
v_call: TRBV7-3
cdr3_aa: CASSLGSSGGAGETQYF

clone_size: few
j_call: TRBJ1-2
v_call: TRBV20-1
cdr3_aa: CSAPKEGGGYGYTF

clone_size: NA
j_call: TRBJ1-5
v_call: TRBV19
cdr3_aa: CASSTIGPQADQPQHF

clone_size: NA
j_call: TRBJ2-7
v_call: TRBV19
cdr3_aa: CASSQGAPSGQYF

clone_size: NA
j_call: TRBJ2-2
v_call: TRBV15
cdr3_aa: CATSRDRTGRNTGELFF